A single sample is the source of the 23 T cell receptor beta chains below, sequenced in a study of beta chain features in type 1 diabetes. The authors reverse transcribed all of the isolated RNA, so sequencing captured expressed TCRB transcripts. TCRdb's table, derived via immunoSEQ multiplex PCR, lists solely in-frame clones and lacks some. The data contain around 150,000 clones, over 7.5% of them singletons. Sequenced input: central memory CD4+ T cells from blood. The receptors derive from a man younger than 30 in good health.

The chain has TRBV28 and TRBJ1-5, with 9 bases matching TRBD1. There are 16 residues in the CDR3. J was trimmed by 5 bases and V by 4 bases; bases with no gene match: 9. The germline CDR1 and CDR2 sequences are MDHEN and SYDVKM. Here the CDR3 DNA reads TGTGCCAGCAGTTCACGCCGGGACAGGGAGTATCAGCCCCAGCATTTT. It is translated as CASSSRRDREYQPQHF.

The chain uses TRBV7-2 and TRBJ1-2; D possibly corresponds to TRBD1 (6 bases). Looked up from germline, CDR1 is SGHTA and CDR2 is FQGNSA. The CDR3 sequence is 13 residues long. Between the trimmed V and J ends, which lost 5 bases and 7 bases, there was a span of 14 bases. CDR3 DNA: TGTGCCAGCAGCCCTCAGGGGCGAAGTGGCTACACCTTC. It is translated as CASSPQGRSGYTF.

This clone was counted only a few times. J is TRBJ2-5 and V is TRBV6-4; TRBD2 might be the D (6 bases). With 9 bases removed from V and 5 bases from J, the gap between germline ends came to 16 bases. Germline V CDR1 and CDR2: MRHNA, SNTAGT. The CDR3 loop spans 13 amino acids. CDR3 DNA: TGTGCCAGTGCTCAGGACTATGGGGAGACCCAGTACTTC. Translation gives CASAQDYGETQYF.

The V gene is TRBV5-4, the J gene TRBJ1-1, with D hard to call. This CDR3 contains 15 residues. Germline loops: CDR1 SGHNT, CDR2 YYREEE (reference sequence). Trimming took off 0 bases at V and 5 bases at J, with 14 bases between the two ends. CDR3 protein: CASSLAGMGRTEAFF. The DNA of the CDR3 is TGTGCCAGCAGCTTGGCGGGGATGGGGAGAACTGAAGCTTTCTTT.

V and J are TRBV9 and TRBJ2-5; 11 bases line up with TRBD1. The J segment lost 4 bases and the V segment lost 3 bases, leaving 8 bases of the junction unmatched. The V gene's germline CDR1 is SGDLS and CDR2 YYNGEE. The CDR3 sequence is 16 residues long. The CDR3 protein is CASSAVGQGARETQYF. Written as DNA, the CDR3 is TGTGCCAGCAGCGCCGTCGGACAGGGGGCTAGAGAGACCCAGTACTTC.

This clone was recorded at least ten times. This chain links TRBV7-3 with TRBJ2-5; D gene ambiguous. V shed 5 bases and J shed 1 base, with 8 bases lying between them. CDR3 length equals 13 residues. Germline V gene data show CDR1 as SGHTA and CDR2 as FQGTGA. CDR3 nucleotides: TGTGCCAGCAGCCCCCACACCCAAGAGACCCAGTACTTC. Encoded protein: CASSPHTQETQYF.

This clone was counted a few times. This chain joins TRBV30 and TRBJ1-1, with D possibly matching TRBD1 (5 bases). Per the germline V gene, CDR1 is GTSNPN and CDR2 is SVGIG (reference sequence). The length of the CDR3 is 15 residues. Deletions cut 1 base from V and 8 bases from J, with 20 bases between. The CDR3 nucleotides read TGTGCCTGGAGTGACAAAAAAACCCGACAGACGGAAGCTTTCTTT. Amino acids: CAWSDKKTRQTEAFF.

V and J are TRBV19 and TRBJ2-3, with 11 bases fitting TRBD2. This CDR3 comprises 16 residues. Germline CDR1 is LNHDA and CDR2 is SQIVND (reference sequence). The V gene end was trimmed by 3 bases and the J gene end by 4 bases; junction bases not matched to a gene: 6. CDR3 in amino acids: CASSIQGLAGADTQYF. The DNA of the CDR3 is TGTGCCAGTAGTATTCAAGGACTAGCGGGCGCAGATACGCAGTATTTT.

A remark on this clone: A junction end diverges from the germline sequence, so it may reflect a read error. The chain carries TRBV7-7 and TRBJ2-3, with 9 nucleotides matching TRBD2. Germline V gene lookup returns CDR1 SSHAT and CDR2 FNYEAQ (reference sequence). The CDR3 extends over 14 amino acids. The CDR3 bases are TGTGCTAGCAGCTTGGCTAGCGGGACCGATACGCAGTATTTT. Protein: CASSLASGTDTQYF.

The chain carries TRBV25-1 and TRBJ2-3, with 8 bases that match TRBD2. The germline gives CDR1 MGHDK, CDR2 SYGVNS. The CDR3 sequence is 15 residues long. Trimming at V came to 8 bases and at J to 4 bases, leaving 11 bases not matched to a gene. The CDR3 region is CASVDGRAGADTQYF. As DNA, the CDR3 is TGTGCCAGCGTGGACGGGAGGGCCGGTGCAGATACGCAGTATTTT.

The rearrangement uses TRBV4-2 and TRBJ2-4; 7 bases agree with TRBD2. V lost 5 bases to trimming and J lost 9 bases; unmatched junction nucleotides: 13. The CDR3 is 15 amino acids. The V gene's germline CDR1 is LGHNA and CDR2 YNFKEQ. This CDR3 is CASSGGASGGGIQYF. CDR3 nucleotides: TGTGCCAGCAGCGGCGGGGCCTCTGGGGGGGGCATTCAGTACTTC.

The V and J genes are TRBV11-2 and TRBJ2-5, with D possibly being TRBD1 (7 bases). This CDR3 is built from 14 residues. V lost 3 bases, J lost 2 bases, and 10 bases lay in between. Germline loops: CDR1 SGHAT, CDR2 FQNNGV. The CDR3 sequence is CASSFRGEQETQYF. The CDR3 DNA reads TGTGCCAGCAGCTTCAGGGGGGAGCAAGAGACCCAGTACTTC. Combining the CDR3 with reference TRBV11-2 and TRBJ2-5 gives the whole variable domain EAGVAQSPRYKIIEKRQSVAFWCNPISGHATLYWYQQILGQGPKLLIQFQNNGVVDDSQLPKDRFSAERLKGVDSTLKIQPAKLEDSAVYLCASSFRGEQETQYFGPGTRLLVL.

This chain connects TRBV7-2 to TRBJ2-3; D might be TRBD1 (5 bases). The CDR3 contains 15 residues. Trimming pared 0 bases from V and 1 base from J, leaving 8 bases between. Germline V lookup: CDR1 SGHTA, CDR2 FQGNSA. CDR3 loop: CASSLAGAGTDTQYF. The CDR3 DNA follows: TGTGCCAGCAGCTTAGCAGGGGCAGGCACAGATACGCAGTATTTT.

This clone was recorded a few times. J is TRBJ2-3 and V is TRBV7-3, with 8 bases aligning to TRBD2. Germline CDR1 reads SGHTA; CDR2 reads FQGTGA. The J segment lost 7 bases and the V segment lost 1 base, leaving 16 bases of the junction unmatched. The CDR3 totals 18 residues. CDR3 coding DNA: TGTGCCAGCAGCTTAAATGCGGGGACCGGGACTAGGAGATATACGCAGTATTTT. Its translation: CASSLNAGTGTRRYTQYF.

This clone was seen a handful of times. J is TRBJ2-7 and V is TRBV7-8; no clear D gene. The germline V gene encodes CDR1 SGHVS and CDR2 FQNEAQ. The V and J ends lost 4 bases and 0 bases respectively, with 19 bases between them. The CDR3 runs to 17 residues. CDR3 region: CASSSFRTYADSYEQYF. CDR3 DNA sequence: TGTGCCAGCAGCTCTTTTCGTACTTACGCGGACTCCTACGAGCAGTACTTC. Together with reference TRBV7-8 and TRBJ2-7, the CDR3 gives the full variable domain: GAGVSQSPRYKVAKRGQDVALRCDPISGHVSLFWYQQALGQGPEFLTYFQNEAQLDKSGLPSDRFFAERPEGSVSTLKIQRTQQEDSAVYLCASSSFRTYADSYEQYFGPGTRLTVT.

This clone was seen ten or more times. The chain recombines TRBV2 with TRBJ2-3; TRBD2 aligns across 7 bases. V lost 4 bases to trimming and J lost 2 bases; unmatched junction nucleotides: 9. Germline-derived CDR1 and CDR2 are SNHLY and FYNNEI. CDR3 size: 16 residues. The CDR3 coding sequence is TGTGCCAGCAGTGGTGGTGCTAGCGGAGCCACAGATACGCAGTATTTT. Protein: CASSGGASGATDTQYF. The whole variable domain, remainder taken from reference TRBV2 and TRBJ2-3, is EPEVTQTPSHQVTQMGQEVILRCVPISNHLYFYWYRQILGQKVEFLVSFYNNEISEKSEIFDDQFSVERPDGSNFTLKIRSTKLEDSAMYFCASSGGASGATDTQYFGPGTRLTVL.

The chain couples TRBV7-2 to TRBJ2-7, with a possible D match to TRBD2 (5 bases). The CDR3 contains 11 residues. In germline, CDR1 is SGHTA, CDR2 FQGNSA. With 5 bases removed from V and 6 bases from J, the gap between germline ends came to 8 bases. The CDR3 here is CASSRRGEQYF. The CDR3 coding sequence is TGTGCCAGCAGCCGCCGGGGCGAGCAGTACTTC. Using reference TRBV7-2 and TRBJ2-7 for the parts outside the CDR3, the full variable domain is GAGVSQSPSNKVTEKGKDVELRCDPISGHTALYWYRQSLGQGLEFLIYFQGNSAPDKSGLPSDRFSAERTGGSVSTLTIQRTQQEDSAVYLCASSRRGEQYFGPGTRLTVT.

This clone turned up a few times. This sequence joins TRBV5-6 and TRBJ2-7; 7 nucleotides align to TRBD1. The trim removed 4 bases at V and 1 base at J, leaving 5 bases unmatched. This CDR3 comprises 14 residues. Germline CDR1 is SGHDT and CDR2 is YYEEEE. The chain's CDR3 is CASSPGQRSYEQYF. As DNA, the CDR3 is TGTGCCAGCAGCCCGGGACAGCGTTCCTACGAGCAGTACTTC.

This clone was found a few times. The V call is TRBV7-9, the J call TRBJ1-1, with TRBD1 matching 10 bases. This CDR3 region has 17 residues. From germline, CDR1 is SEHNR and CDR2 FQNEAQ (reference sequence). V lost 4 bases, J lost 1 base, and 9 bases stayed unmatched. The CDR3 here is CASSYEPGQGTNTEAFF. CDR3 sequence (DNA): TGTGCCAGCAGCTATGAACCGGGACAGGGGACGAACACTGAAGCTTTCTTT.

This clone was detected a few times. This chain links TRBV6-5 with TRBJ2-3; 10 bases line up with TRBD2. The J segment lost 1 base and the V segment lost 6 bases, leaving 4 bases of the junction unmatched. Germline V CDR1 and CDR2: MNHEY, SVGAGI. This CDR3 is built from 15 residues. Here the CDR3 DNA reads TGTGCCAGCAGAGGCGGGACTAGCGGCACAGATACGCAGTATTTT. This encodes CASRGGTSGTDTQYF.

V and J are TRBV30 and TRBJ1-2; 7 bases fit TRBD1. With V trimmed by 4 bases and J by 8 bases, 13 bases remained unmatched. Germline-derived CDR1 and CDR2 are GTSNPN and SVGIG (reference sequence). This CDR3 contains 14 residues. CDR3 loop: CAWNRGTGVEGYTF. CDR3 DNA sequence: TGTGCCTGGAATAGGGGTACAGGGGTGGAGGGCTACACCTTC.

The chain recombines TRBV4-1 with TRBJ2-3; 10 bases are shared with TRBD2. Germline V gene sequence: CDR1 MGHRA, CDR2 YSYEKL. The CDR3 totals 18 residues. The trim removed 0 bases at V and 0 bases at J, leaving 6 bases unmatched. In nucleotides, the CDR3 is TGCGCCAGCAGCCAAGAAGTTAGCGGGGGGCGAAGCACAGATACGCAGTATTTT. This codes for CASSQEVSGGRSTDTQYF.

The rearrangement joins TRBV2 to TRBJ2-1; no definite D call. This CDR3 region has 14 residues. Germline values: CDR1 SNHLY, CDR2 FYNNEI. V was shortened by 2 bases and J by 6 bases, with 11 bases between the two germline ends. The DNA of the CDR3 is TGTGCCAGCAGTGAAAAACTTCTCACCAATGAGCAGTTCTTC. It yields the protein CASSEKLLTNEQFF.